This TCR beta chain derives from a study of blood T cell repertoires in COVID-19. Study-level background: COVID-19 samples collected from the United States, Italy and Spain covered acute and convalescent phases. Sources were T cells, B-cell-depleted T cells, or PBMCs; the material itself was cDNA or gDNA.

Per the original data handling: Scientists estimated how many nucleated cells there were by amplifying reference gene primers. Assay used: immunoSEQ multiplex PCR; TCRdb lists only in-frame clones, some missing. From that table come the V and J calls and clone size; the DNA was used to work out D and trimming. The sample includes some 16,000 clones, 65% to 90% of them seen just once. The TCR originated in a human donor with active COVID-19. The donor label of this sample is uncertain. Material for sequencing was peripheral blood.

The CDR3 DNA follows: TGTGCCAGTAGTCAACCGGGGGTACCCTACAATGAGCAGTTCTTC. It codes for CASSQPGVPYNEQFF. The rearrangement joins TRBV6-2 or TRBV6-3 to TRBJ2-1, with D possibly being TRBD2 (6 bases). The CDR3 extends over 15 amino acids. Trimming took 9 bases from V and 2 from J, leaving 17 bases between them. Germline V CDR1 and CDR2: MNHEY, SVGEGT.